This T cell receptor (beta chain) was retrieved from a study of a mutant IDH1 vaccine in newly diagnosed glioma. The overall study: Patients were pretreated with radiotherapy, temozolomide, or both, mostly both. Study-wide results and limits: Top-clonotype changes in peripheral T cells seemed unrelated to pseudoprogression.

Assay used: immunoSEQ multiplex PCR; TCRdb lists only in-frame clones, some missing. This table holds some 54,000 clones, around 84% found once. This CDR3 spans 14 amino acids. J lost 5 bases, V lost 5 bases, and 5 bases had no gene match. Looked up from germline, CDR1 is SGHNT and CDR2 is YENEEA. A few counts support this clone. What it binds is unknown. Time point indicated: week 35, safety follow-up. What each vaccine dose contained was 300 ug of mutant IDH1 20-mer peptide, accompanied by topical imiquimod. The clonotype was recovered from a woman under 30 with glioma. Here the sequenced sample was PBMCs, taken from a glioma patient whose treatment included an IDH1 peptide vaccine. The chain is built from TRBV11-3 and TRBJ1-4; 7 nucleotides align to TRBD1. CDR3 nucleotide sequence: TGTGCCAGCAGCACCGGGACAGTCAATGAAAAACTGTTTTTT. It encodes CASSTGTVNEKLFF.